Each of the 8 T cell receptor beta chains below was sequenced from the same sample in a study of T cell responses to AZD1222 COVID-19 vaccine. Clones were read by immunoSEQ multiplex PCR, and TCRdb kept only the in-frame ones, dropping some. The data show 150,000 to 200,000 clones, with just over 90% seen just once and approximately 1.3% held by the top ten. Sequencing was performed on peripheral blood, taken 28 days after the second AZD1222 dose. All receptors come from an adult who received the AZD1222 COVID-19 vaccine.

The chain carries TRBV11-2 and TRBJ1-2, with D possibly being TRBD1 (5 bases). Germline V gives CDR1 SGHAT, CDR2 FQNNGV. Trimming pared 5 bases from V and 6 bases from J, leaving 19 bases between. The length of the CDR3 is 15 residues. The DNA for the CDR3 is TGTGCCAGCAGCCGACCCCCCGGGACGCCCCATGGCTACACCTTC. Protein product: CASSRPPGTPHGYTF.

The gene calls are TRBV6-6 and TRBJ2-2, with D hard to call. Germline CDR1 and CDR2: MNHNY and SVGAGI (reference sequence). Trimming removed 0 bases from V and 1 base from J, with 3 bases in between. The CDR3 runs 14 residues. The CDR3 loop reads CASSYSGNTGELFF. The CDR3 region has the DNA TGTGCCAGCAGTTACTCAGGGAACACCGGGGAGCTGTTTTTT.

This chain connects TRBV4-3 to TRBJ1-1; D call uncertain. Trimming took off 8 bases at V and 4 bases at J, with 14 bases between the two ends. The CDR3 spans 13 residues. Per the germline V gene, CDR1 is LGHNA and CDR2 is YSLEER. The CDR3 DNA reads TGCGCCAGCTCTGTCGATCGGACCACTGAAGCTTTCTTT. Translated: CASSVDRTTEAFF.

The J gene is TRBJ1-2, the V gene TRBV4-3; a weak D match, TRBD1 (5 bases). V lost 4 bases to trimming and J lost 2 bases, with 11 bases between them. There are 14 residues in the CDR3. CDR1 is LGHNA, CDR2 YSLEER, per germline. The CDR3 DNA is TGCGCCAGCAGCCGAAGTAAGGGGAACTATGGCTACACCTTC. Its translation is CASSRSKGNYGYTF.

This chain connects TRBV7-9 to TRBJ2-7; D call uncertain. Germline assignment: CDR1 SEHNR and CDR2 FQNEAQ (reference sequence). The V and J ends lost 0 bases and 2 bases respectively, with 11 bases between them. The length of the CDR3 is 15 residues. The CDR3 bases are TGTGCCAGCAGCTTAGCGATGACCGGACCCTACGAGCAGTACTTC. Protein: CASSLAMTGPYEQYF.

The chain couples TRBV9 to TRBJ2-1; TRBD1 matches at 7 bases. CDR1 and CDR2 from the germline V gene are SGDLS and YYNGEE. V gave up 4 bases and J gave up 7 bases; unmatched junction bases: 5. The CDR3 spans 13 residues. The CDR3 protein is CASSNWGQNEQFF. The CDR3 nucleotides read TGTGCCAGCAGCAACTGGGGACAGAATGAGCAGTTCTTC.

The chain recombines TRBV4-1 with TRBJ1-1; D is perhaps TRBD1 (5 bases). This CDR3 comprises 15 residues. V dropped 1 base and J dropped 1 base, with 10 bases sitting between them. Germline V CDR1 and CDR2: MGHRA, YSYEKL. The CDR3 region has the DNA TGCGCCAGCAGCCAAGTAGGGGCGAGGAACACTGAAGCTTTCTTT. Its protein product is CASSQVGARNTEAFF.

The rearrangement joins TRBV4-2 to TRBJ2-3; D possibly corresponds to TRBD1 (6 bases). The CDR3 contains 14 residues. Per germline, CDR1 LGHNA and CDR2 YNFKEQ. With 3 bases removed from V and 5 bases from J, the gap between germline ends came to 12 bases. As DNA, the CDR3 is TGTGCCAGCAGCCATAGGGGGTTGGAAGATACGCAGTATTTT. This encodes CASSHRGLEDTQYF.